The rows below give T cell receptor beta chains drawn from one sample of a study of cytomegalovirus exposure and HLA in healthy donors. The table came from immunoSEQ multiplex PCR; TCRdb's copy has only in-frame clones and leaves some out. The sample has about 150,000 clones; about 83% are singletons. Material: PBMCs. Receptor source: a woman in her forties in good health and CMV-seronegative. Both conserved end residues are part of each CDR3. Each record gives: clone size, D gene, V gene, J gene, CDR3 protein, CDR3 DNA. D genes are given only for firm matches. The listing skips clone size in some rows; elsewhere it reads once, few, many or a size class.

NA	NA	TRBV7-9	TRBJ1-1	CASSLGQLNTEAFF	TGTGCCAGCAGCCTAGGACAGCTGAACACTGAAGCTTTCTTT
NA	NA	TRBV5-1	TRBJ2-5	CASSEGGTRQETQYF	TGCGCCAGCAGCGAAGGCGGGACGCGACAAGAGACCCAGTACTTC
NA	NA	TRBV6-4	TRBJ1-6	CASSLDQGNSPLHF	TGTGCCAGCAGTTTGGACCAGGGAAATTCACCCCTCCACTTT
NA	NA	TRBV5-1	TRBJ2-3	CASSLAGFLEADTQYF	TGCGCCAGCAGCTTGGCCGGGTTTCTGGAGGCAGATACGCAGTATTTT
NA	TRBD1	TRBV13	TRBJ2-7	CASSPGTGSYEQYF	TGTGCCAGCAGCCCCGGGACAGGGTCCTACGAGCAGTACTTC
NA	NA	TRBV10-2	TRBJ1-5	CASVLNRDTHQTPQHF	TGCGCCAGCGTCTTAAACCGGGACACGCATCAGACGCCCCAGCATTTT
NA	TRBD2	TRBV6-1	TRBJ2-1	CASRTSGVNEQFF	TGTGCCAGCAGGACTAGCGGGGTCAATGAGCAGTTCTTC
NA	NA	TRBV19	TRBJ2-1	CASSLGSGRLNEQFF	TGTGCCAGTAGCCTGGGGAGCGGGCGGTTAAATGAGCAGTTCTTC
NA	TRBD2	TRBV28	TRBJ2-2	CASSPAGGPINGELFF	TGTGCCAGCAGTCCTGCGGGGGGGCCTATTAACGGGGAGCTGTTTTTT
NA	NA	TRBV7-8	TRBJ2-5	CASSLRLLQETQYF	TGTGCCAGCAGCCTTCGACTATTACAAGAGACCCAGTACTTC
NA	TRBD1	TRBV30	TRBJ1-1	CAWSVGTGNTEAFF	TGTGCCTGGAGTGTAGGGACAGGGAACACTGAAGCTTTCTTT
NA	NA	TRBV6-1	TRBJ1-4	CASSGGGDPAKEKLFF	TGTGCCAGCAGTGGAGGGGGGGATCCCGCCAAAGAAAAACTGTTTTTT
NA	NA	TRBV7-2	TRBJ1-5	CASSPHGSSNQPQHF	TGTGCCAGCAGCCCCCACGGGAGCAGCAATCAGCCCCAGCATTTT
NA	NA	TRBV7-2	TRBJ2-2	CASSSQYLGESGNTGELFF	TGTGCCAGCAGCTCGCAATATCTCGGGGAGTCGGGGAACACCGGGGAGCTGTTTTTT
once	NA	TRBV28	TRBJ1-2	CASDYGYGYTF	TGTGCCAGCGATTACGGCTATGGCTACACCTTC
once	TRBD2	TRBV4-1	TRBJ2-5	CASSQPWGLAGQQETQYF	TGCGCCAGCAGCCAGCCCTGGGGACTAGCGGGGCAGCAAGAGACCCAGTACTTC
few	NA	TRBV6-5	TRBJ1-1	CASSRHNMNTEAFF	TGTGCCAGCAGTCGACACAACATGAACACTGAAGCTTTCTTT
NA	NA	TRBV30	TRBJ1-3	CAWSSAGFSGNTIYF	TGTGCCTGGAGTAGCGCGGGGTTCTCTGGAAACACCATATATTTT